A single sample is the source of the 8 T cell receptor beta chains below, sequenced in a study of CD8+ T cells in alopecia areata. Extraction of RNA preceded its reverse transcription into cDNA, which served as the sequencing template. Method: immunoSEQ multiplex PCR; TCRdb's copy keeps in-frame clones and lacks some. The sample has about 210,000 clones, around two fifths seen once. Sample treatment: oral pan-JAK inhibitor, 5-10 mg twice daily. The sequences come from CD4+ T cells sorted from blood, collected at approximately week 30, from a patient treated with tofacitinib. These receptors were taken from a human donor with alopecia areata.

J is TRBJ1-3 and V is TRBV29-1; D unclear. Trimming left V 6 bases short and J 3 bases short, with 18 bases between. This CDR3 is 15 amino acids long. Germline CDR1 SQVTM, CDR2 ANQGSEA. CDR3 sequence: CSVANAGFGGNTIYF. The CDR3 bases are TGCAGCGTCGCCAATGCGGGTTTCGGTGGAAACACCATATATTTT.

The chain employs TRBV4-2 and TRBJ2-7; a possible D gene is TRBD2 (7 bases). CDR1 is LGHNA and CDR2 is YNFKEQ in the germline V gene. The CDR3 consists of 14 residues. The ends were cut back, 0 bases at V and 7 bases at J, with 13 bases in the middle. This CDR3 is CASSQEGGAREQYF. CDR3 bases: TGTGCCAGCAGCCAAGAAGGGGGGGCGCGGGAGCAGTACTTC.

The genes are TRBV7-9 and TRBJ2-3; 13 positions match TRBD2. The CDR3 runs 15 residues. Germline CDR1 SEHNR, CDR2 FQNEAQ (reference sequence). V gave up 4 bases and J gave up 5 bases; unmatched junction bases: 3. The CDR3 nucleotides are TGTGCCAGCAGCTCTGGACTAGCGGGAGTAGATACGCAGTATTTT. Translation gives CASSSGLAGVDTQYF.

The sample holds a few counts of this clone. The J gene is TRBJ2-7, the V gene TRBV19; D might be TRBD1 (5 bases). Germline V lookup: CDR1 LNHDA, CDR2 SQIVND (reference sequence). The germline V and J ends were trimmed by 3 bases and 0 bases, with 9 bases remaining between them. The CDR3 consists of 14 residues. Here the CDR3 reads CASSIQDSSYEQYF. As DNA, the CDR3 is TGTGCCAGTAGTATCCAAGACAGCTCCTACGAGCAGTACTTC.

A few counts support this clone. The genes are TRBV27 and TRBJ2-5; 7 bases are shared with TRBD1. The germline V gene has CDR1 MNHEY and CDR2 SMNVEV (reference sequence). J lost 3 bases, V lost 3 bases, and 7 bases had no gene match. The CDR3 runs to 15 residues. The CDR3 spells CASSFLRDRKETQYF. The CDR3 DNA sequence: TGTGCCAGCAGTTTTTTACGGGACAGAAAAGAGACCCAGTACTTC.

As concerns this clone: At one end the junction does not follow the germline gene, possibly because of a read error. The J gene is TRBJ2-1, the V gene TRBV7-7, with D unresolved. The CDR3 runs to 15 residues. Germline CDR1 reads SSHAT; CDR2 reads FNYEAQ (reference sequence). Written as DNA, the CDR3 is TGTGCTAGCAGCTTAAGTGAACAGCCTAGGGATGAGCAGTTCTTC. Its translation: CASSLSEQPRDEQFF.

The V gene is TRBV30, the J gene TRBJ1-1; D ambiguous. This CDR3 has 13 residues. Looked up from germline, CDR1 is GTSNPN and CDR2 is SVGIG (reference sequence). V gave up 0 bases and J gave up 5 bases, with 10 bases separating them. The CDR3 protein is CAWSVLTETEAFF. CDR3 DNA sequence: TGTGCCTGGAGTGTGTTGACGGAGACTGAAGCTTTCTTT. The full variable domain, completed using reference TRBV30 and TRBJ1-1, is SQTIHQWPATLVQPVGSPLSLECTVEGTSNPNLYWYRQAAGRGLQLLFYSVGIGQISSEVPQNLSASRPQDRQFILSSKKLLLSDSGFYLCAWSVLTETEAFFGQGTRLTVV.

The chain couples TRBV6-6 to TRBJ2-2, with a tentative D call TRBD2 (6 bases). Trimming took off 6 bases at V and 5 bases at J, with 13 bases between the two ends. This CDR3 region has 14 residues. Germline V CDR1 and CDR2: MNHNY, SVGAGI (reference sequence). The DNA for the CDR3 is TGTGCCAGCAGCCCTATCGGGACTACCGGGGAGCTGTTTTTT. Protein: CASSPIGTTGELFF.